This entry features one T cell receptor beta chain sequence. Its target is not known. These data originate in a study of T cell repertoires in cytomegalovirus infection. Germline values: CDR1 SGHVS, CDR2 FNYEAQ. V was pared by 5 bases and J by 4 bases, with 5 bases of the junction left unmatched. This CDR3 contains 15 residues. MiXCR was run by TCRdb on the reads, yielding one entry per CDR3 protein. The data show approximately 100,000 distinct CDR3 sequences, 35% to 50% seen once. The sample consisted of CD8+ T cells from cultured PBMCs, taken from culture after CMV antigen stimulation. The clonotype comes from a human donor in good health (CMV status not recorded). Some clones in this sample may be carry-over from other donors' samples. This chain connects TRBV7-6 to TRBJ1-1, with TRBD1 matching over 12 bases. The CDR3 nucleotides read TGTGCCAGCAGCGGGGACAGGGGGCCAGTCACTGAAGCTTTCTTT. It encodes CASSGDRGPVTEAFF.